The sample holds one count of the clone carrying this T cell receptor (beta chain). Its antigen is still unknown. The data originate from a study of cytomegalovirus exposure and HLA in healthy donors. Study-level information: A previous analysis identified approximately 110 million unique TCR beta sequences derived from roughly 190 million T cells. Approximately 85 million unique TCRs from HLA-typed donors were held in an early data release. Broader study findings: The likely origin of a cluster of highly shared sequence variants was a sequencing artifact. For most TCR beta V segments, an earlier analysis put the productive rate at about 90% or about 30% of the time.

This CDR3 contains 15 residues. V lost 4 bases, J lost 1 base, and 5 bases stayed unmatched. Germline lookup yields CDR1 WNHNN and CDR2 SYGVQD (reference sequence). The primer mix had 60 Vbeta and 13 Jbeta primers. Repertoires were generated with immunoSEQ multiplex PCR, while TCRdb's copy carries only in-frame clones and drops some. This sample has approximately 130,000 clones, with 55% to 80% found just once. The chain uses TRBV10-1 and TRBJ1-1; TRBD1 agrees at 8 bases. The source of this sequence is a woman in her 40s in good health and CMV-seronegative. The sample consisted of PBMCs. The CDR3: CASSGTGTGNTEAFF. CDR3 coding DNA: TGCGCCAGCAGTGGAACCGGGACAGGGAACACTGAAGCTTTCTTT.